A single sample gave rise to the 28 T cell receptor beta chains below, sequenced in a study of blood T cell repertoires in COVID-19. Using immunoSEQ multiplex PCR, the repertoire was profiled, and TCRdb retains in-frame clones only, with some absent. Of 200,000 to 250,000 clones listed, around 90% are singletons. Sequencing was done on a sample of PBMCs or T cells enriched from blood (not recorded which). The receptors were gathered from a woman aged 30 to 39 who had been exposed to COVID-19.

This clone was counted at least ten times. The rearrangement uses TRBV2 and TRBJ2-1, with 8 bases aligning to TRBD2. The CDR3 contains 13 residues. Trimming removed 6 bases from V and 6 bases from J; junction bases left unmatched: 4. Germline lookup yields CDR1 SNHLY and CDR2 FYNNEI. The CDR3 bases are TGTGCCAGCAGAGGACTAGCCCTCAATGAGCAGTTCTTC. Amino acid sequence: CASRGLALNEQFF.

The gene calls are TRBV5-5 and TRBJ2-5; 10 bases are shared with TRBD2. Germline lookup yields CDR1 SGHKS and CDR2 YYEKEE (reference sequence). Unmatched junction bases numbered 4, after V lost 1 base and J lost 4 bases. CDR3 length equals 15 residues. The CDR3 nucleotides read TGTGCCAGCAGCTTGCCCCGACTAGCGGGAGAGACCCAGTACTTC. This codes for CASSLPRLAGETQYF.

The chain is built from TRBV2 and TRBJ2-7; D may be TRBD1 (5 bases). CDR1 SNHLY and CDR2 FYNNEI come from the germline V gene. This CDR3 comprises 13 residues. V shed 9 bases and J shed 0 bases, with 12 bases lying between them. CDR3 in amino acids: CARGQPSSYEQYF. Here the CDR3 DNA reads TGTGCCAGGGGGCAGCCTAGCTCCTACGAGCAGTACTTC.

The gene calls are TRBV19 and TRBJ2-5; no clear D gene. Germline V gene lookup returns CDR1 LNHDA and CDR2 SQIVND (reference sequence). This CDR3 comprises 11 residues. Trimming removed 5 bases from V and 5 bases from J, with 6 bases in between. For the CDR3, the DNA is TGTGCCAGTAGTGCCCGGGAGACCCAGTACTTC. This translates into CASSARETQYF.

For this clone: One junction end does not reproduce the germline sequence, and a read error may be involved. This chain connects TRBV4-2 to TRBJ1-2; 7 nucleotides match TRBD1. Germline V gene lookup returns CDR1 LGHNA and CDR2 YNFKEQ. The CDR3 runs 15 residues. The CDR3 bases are TGTGCCAGCAGCCAAGGAGAGACAGGGAACTCTGGCTACACCTTC. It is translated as CASSQGETGNSGYTF.

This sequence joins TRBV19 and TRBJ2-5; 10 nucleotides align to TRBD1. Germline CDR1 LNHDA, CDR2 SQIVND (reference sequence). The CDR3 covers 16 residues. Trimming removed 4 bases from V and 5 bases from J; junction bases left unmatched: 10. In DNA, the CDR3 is TGTGCCAGTAGTACGACAGGGGGCGGAATAGGGGAGACCCAGTACTTC. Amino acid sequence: CASSTTGGGIGETQYF.

The DNA of the CDR3 is TGTGCCAGCAGCTTGCGAGTTGTGAGGACAGGGGGCAGCAATGGCTACACCTTC. It codes for CASSLRVVRTGGSNGYTF. The chain links TRBV5-6 to TRBJ1-2; 11 nucleotides align to TRBD1. The V segment lost 1 base and the J segment 6 bases; nucleotides outside the gene matches: 14. Germline assignment: CDR1 SGHDT and CDR2 YYEEEE. The CDR3 extends over 18 amino acids.

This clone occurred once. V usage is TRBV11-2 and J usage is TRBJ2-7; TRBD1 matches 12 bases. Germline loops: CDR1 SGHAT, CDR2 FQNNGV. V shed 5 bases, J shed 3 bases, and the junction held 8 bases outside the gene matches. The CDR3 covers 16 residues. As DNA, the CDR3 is TGTGCCAGCAGCCCCAGGGACAGGGGGCTAATCTACGAGCAGTACTTC. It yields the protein CASSPRDRGLIYEQYF.

CDR3 sequence reads: CASSPPGQTNTEAFF. The CDR3, as DNA: TGTGCCAGCAGCCCCCCGGGACAGACGAACACTGAAGCTTTCTTT. This chain connects TRBV3-1 (or the pseudogene TRBV3-2) to TRBJ1-1; 7 bases line up with TRBD1. This CDR3 comprises 15 residues. Germline V CDR1 and CDR2: LGHDT, YNNKEL (reference sequence). V gave up 4 bases and J gave up 1 base; unmatched junction bases: 6.

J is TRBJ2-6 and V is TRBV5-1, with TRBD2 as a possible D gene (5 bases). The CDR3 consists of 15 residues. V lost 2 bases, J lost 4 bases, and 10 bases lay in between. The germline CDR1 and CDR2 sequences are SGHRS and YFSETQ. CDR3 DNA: TGCGCCAGCAGCTTCAACGGAGGAGGGGCCAACGTCCTGACTTTC. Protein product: CASSFNGGGANVLTF.

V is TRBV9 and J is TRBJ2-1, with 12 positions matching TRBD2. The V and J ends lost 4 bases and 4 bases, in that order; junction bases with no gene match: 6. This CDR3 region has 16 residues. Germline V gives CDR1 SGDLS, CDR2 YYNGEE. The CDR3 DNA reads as TGTGCCAGCAGCCTACATGGACTAGCGGGATACAATGAGCAGTTCTTC. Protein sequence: CASSLHGLAGYNEQFF.

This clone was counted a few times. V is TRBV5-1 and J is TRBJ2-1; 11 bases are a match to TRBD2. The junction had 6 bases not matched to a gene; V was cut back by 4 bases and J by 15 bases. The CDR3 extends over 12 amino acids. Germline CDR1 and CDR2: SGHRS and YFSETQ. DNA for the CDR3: TGCGCCAGCAGCGACATTAGCGGGAGGGTGTTCTTC. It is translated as CASSDISGRVFF. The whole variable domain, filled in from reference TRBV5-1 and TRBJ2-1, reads KAGVTQTPRYLIKTRGQQVTLSCSPISGHRSVSWYQQTPGQGLQFLFEYFSETQRNKGNFPGRFSGRQFSNSRSEMNVSTLELGDSALYLCASSDISGRVFFGPGTRLTVL.

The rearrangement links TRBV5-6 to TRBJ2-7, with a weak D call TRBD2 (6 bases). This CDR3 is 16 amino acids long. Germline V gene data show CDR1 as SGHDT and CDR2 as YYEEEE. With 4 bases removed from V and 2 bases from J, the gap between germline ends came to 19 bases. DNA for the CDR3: TGTGCCAGCAGCCCACTCCCGAGAGGGAGGACCTACGAGCAGTACTTC. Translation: CASSPLPRGRTYEQYF. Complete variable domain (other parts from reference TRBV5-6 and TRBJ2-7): DAGVTQSPTHLIKTRGQQVTLRCSPKSGHDTVSWYQQALGQGPQFIFQYYEEEERQRGNFPDRFSGHQFPNYSSELNVNALLLGDSALYLCASSPLPRGRTYEQYFGPGTRLTVT.

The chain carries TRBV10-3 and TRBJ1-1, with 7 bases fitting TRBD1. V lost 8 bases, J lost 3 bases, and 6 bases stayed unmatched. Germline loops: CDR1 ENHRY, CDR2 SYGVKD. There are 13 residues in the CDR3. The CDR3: CAIGTARDTEAFF. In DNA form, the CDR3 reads TGTGCCATCGGGACAGCGCGGGACACTGAAGCTTTCTTT.

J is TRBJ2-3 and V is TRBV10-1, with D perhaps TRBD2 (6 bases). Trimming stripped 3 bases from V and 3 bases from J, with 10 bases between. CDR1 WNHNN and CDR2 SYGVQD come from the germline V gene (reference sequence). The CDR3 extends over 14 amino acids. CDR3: CASSDRRDTDTQYF. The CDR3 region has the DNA TGCGCCAGCAGTGATCGGCGGGATACAGATACGCAGTATTTT.

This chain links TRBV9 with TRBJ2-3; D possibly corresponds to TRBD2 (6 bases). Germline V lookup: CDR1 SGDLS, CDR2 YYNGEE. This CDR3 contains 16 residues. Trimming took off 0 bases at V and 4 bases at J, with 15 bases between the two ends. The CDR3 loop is CASSVGLAGWADTQYF. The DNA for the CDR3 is TGTGCCAGCAGCGTAGGTCTGGCGGGATGGGCAGATACGCAGTATTTT.

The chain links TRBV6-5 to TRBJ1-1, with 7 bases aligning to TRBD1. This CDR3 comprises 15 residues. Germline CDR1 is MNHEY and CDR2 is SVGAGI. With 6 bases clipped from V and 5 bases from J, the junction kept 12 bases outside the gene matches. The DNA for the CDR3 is TGTGCCAGCAGCACCCTTCAGACAGGGTGGACTGAAGCTTTCTTT. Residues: CASSTLQTGWTEAFF.

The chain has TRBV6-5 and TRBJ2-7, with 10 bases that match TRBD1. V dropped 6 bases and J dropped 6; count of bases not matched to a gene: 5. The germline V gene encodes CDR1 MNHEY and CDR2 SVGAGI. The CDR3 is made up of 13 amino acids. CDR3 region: CASSRGQGREQYF. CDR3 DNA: TGTGCCAGCAGCCGGGGACAGGGGCGCGAGCAGTACTTC.

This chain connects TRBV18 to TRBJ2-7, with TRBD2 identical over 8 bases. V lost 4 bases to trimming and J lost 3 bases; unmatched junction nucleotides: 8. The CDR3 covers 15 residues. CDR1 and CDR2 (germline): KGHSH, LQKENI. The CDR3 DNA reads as TGTGCCAGCTCACGTGAAGCGGGAGCCCACTACGAGCAGTACTTC. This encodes CASSREAGAHYEQYF. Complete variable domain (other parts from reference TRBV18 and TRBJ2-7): NAGVMQNPRHLVRRRGQEARLRCSPMKGHSHVYWYRQLPEEGLKFMVYLQKENIIDESGMPKERFSAEFPKEGPSILRIQQVVRGDSAAYFCASSREAGAHYEQYFGPGTRLTVT.

CDR3 sequence reads: CASSRGQGYQETQYF. In nucleotides, the CDR3 is TGTGCCAGTAGTAGGGGACAGGGTTACCAAGAGACCCAGTACTTC. The chain couples TRBV19 to TRBJ2-5; 9 positions agree with TRBD1. CDR1 LNHDA and CDR2 SQIVND come from the germline V gene (reference sequence). The CDR3 sequence is 15 residues long. V gave up 4 bases and J gave up 0 bases; unmatched junction bases: 3.

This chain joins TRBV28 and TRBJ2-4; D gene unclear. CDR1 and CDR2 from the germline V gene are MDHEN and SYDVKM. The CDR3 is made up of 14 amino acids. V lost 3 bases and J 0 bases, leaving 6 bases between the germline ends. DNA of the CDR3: TGTGCCAGCAGTTTTCAGGTAGCCAAAAACATTCAGTACTTC. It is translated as CASSFQVAKNIQYF.

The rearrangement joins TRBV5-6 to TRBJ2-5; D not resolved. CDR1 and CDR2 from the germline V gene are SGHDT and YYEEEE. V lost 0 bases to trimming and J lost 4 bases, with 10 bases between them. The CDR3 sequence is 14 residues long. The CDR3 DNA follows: TGTGCCAGCAGCTTGGAAGCATTTACAGAGACCCAGTACTTC. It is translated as CASSLEAFTETQYF. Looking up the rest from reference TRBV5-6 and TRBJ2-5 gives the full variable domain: DAGVTQSPTHLIKTRGQQVTLRCSPKSGHDTVSWYQQALGQGPQFIFQYYEEEERQRGNFPDRFSGHQFPNYSSELNVNALLLGDSALYLCASSLEAFTETQYFGPGTRLLVL.

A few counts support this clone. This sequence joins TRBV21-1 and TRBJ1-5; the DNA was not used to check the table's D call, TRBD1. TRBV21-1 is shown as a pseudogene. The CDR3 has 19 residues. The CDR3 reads CASSKEEGTAPRIDQPQHF. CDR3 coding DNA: TGTGCCAGCAGCAAAGAGGAGGGGACAGCCCCTCGAATCGATCAGCCCCAGCATTTT.

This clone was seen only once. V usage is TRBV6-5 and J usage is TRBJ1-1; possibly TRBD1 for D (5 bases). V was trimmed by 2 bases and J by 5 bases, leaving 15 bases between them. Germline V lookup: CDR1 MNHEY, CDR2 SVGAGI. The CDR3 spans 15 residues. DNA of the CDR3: TGTGCCAGCAGTTACCCAACGGGGGGGGGTACTGAAGCTTTCTTT. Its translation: CASSYPTGGGTEAFF.

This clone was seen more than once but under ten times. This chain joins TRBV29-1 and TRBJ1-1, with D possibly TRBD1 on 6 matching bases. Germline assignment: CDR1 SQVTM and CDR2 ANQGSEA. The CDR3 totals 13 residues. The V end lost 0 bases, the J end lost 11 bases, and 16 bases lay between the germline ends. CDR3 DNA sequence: TGCAGCGTTGAAGAAGGGGGGGTGGGTTACGCTTTCTTT. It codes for CSVEEGGVGYAFF.

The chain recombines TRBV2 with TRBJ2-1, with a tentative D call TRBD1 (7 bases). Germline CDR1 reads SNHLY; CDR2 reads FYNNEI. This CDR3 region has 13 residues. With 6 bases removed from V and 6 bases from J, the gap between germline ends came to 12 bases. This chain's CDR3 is CASRGGGINEQFF. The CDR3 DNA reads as TGTGCCAGCAGAGGGGGCGGGATCAATGAGCAGTTCTTC.

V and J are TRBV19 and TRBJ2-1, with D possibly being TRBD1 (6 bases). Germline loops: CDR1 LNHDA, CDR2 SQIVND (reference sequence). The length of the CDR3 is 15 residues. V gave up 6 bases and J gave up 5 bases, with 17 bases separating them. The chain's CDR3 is CASRRTEGPNNEQFF. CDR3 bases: TGTGCCAGTAGAAGGACAGAGGGGCCAAACAATGAGCAGTTCTTC.

The CDR3, as DNA: TGTGCCAGCAGTTTAAGTGGACAGGGTGCGGGGAGAGGGAACACTGAAGCTTTCTTT. This translates into CASSLSGQGAGRGNTEAFF. This chain links TRBV27 with TRBJ1-1, with 8 bases aligning to TRBD1. From germline, CDR1 is MNHEY and CDR2 SMNVEV (reference sequence). This CDR3 contains 19 residues. Trimming cost V 2 bases and J 1 base; bases outside gene matches: 15.